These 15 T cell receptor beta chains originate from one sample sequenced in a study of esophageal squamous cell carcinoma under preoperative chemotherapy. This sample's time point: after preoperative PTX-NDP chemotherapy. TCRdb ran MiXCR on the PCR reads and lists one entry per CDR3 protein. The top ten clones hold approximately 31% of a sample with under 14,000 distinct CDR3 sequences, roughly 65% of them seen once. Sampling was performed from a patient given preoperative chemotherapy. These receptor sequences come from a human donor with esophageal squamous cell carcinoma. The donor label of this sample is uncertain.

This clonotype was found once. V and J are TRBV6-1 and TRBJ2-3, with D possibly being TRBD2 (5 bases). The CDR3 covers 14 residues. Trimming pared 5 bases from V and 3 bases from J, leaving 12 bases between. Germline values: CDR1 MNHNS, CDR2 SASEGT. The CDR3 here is CASSTSRGTDTQYF. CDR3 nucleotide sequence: TGTGCCAGCAGTACCTCACGGGGAACAGATACGCAGTATTTT.

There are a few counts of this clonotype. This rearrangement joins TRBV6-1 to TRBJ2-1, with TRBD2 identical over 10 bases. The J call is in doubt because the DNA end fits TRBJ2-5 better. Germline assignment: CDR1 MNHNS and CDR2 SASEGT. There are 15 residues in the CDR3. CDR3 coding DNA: TGTGCCAGCATAATCGGACTAGCGGTACAAGAGACCCAGTACTTC. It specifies CASIIGLAVQETQYF.

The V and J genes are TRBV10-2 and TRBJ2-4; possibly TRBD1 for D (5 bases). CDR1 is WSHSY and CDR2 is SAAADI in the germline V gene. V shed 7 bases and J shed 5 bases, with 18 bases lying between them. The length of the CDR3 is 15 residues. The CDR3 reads CASTGTSWGQNIQYF. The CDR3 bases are TGCGCCAGCACAGGAACGTCATGGGGCCAAAACATTCAGTACTTC.

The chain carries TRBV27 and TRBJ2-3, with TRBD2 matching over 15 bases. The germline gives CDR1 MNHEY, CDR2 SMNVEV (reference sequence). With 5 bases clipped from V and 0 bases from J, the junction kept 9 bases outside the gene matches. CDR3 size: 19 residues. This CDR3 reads CASSRLGLAGGRSTDTQYF. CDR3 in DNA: TGTGCCAGCAGTCGCCTGGGACTAGCGGGAGGACGTAGCACAGATACGCAGTATTTT.

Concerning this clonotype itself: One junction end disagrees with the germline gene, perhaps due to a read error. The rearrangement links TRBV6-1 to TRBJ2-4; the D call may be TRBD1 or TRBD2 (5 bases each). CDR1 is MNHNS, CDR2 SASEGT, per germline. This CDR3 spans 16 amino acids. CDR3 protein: CASREFGGSYKNTQYF. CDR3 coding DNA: TGTGCCAGCCGTGAATTTGGGGGAAGCTACAAAAATACGCAGTACTTC.

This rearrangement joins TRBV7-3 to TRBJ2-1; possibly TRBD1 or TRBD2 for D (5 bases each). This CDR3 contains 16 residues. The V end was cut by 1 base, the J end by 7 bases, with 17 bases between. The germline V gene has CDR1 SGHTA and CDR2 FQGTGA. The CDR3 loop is CASSLMGVAGWNEQFF. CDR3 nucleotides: TGTGCCAGCAGCTTAATGGGGGTAGCAGGTTGGAATGAGCAGTTCTTC.

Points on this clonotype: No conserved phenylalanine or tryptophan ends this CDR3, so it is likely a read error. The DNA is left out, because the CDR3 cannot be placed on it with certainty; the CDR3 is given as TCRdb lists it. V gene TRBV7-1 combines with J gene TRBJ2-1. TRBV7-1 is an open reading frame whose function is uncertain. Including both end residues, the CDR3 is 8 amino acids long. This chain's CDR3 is CAQQLIES.

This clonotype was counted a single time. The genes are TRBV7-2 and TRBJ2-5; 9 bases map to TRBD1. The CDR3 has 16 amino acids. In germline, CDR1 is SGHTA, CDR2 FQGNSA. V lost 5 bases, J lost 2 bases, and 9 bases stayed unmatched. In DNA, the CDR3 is TGTGCCAGCAGCCGGACAGGGGTCCCCCAACAAGAGACCCAGTACTTC. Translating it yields CASSRTGVPQQETQYF.

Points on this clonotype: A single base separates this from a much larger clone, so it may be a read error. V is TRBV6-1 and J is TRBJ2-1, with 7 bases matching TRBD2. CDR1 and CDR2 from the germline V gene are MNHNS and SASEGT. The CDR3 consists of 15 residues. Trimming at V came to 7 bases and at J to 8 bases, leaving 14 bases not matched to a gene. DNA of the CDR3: TGTGCCAGCATATGGCGGGGCGGGAGAGGAGATGAGCAGTTCTTC. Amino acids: CASIWRGGRGDEQFF.

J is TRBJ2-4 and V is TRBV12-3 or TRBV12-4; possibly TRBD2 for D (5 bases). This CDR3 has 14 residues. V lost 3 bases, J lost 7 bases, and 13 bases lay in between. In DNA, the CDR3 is TGTGCCAGCAGTTTTCCCGGGCTAGCCAACATTCAGTACTTC. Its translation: CASSFPGLANIQYF.

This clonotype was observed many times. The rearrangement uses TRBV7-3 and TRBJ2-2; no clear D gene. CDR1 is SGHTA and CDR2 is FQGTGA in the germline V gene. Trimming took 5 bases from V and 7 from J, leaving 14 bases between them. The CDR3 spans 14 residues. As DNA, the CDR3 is TGTGCCAGCAGCACCGACGCACATGACGGGGAGCTGTTTTTT. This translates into CASSTDAHDGELFF.

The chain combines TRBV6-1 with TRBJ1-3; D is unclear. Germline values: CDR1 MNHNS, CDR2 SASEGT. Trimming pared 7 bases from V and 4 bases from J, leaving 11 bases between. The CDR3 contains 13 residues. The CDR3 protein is CASNPWAGNTIYF. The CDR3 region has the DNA TGTGCCAGCAACCCCTGGGCGGGAAACACCATATATTTT.

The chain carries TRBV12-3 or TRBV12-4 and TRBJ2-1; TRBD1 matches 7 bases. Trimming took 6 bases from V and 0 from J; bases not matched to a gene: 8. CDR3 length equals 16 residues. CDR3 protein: CASSLMTGSSYNEQFF. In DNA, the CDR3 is TGTGCCAGCAGCCTGATGACAGGGAGCTCCTACAATGAGCAGTTCTTC.

The CDR3 nucleotides read TGTGCCAGCAGTTCCCGATACGCTGGGGATGCTATGGATTTTGGCTACACCTTC. It encodes CASSSRYAGDAMDFGYTF. The chain couples TRBV12-3 or TRBV12-4 to TRBJ1-2; D unresolved. This CDR3 spans 18 amino acids. The V gene lost 4 bases and the J gene lost 7 bases, with 28 bases spanning the gap.

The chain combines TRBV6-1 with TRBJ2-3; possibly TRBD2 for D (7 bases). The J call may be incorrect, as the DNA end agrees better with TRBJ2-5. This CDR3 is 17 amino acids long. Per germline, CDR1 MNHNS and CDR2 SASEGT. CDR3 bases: TGTGCCAGCAGTGCGGGGAGGGGGGGGCCGGGCACAGATACCCAGTACTTC. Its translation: CASSAGRGGPGTDTQYF.